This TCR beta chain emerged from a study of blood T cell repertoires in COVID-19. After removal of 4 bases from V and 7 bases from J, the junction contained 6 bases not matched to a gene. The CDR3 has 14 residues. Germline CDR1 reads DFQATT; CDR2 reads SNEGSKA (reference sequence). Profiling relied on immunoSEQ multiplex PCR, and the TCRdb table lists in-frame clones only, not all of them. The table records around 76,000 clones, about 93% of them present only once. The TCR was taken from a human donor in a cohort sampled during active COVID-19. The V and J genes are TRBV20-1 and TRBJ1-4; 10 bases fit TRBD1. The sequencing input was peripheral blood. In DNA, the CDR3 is TGCAGTGCTATTGACAGGGGGCGAGTTGAAAAACTGTTTTTT. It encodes CSAIDRGRVEKLFF.